The 18 T cell receptor beta chains listed next were all sequenced from one sample in a study of T cell responses to AZD1222 COVID-19 vaccine. TCRdb keeps only in-frame clones here, not all; method: immunoSEQ multiplex PCR. The data show some 150,000 clones, roughly 89% seen once. The specimen comprised peripheral blood, sampled on day 0 of AZD1222 vaccination. These receptors originate from an adult in good health.

V gene TRBV28 combines with J gene TRBJ1-4; 8 nucleotides line up with TRBD1. Germline V gene lookup returns CDR1 MDHEN and CDR2 SYDVKM. This CDR3 comprises 16 residues. J gave up 7 bases and V 4 bases, and 11 bases lay outside the gene matches. This CDR3 is CASSSGATGGGEKLFF. CDR3 nucleotide sequence: TGTGCCAGCAGTTCTGGGGCCACAGGGGGAGGTGAAAAACTGTTTTTT.

The genes are TRBV28 and TRBJ2-3; possible D gene TRBD2, 6 bases. The V and J ends lost 2 bases and 2 bases respectively, with 14 bases between them. This CDR3 has 16 amino acids. The germline V gene encodes CDR1 MDHEN and CDR2 SYDVKM. As DNA, the CDR3 is TGTGCCAGCAGTTTACTCCTTCTAGCGACCACAGATACGCAGTATTTT. It yields the protein CASSLLLLATTDTQYF.

V gene TRBV7-8 combines with J gene TRBJ2-5; no clear D. Trimming took 5 bases from V and 2 from J, leaving 9 bases between them. The V gene's germline CDR1 is SGHVS and CDR2 FQNEAQ. The CDR3 has 13 amino acids. As DNA, the CDR3 is TGTGCCAGCAGCGTGGGAAATCAAGAGACCCAGTACTTC. Protein: CASSVGNQETQYF.

The gene calls are TRBV12-3 or TRBV12-4 and TRBJ2-3; 10 nucleotides agree with TRBD2. V was clipped by 4 bases and J by 15 bases; unmatched bases: 7. The CDR3 extends over 12 amino acids. The CDR3 DNA sequence: TGTGCCAGCAGTTCCCCTAGCGGGAGAGGATATTTT. Its protein is CASSSPSGRGYF.

The chain couples TRBV6-6 to TRBJ2-7, with 11 positions matching TRBD2. Looked up from germline, CDR1 is MNHNY and CDR2 is SVGAGI (reference sequence). After removal of 0 bases from V and 5 bases from J, the junction contained 6 bases not matched to a gene. CDR3 length: 16 amino acids. The CDR3 region has the DNA TGTGCCAGCAGTTACTCGTTGACTAGCGGGAAGAACGAGCAGTACTTC. Its translation: CASSYSLTSGKNEQYF.

The chain joins TRBV28 to TRBJ1-1; unclear D gene. Germline loops: CDR1 MDHEN, CDR2 SYDVKM. V was pared by 6 bases and J by 0 bases, with 20 bases between. This CDR3 has 17 residues. CDR3 residues: CASSPREGSNMNTEAFF. The CDR3 region has the DNA TGTGCCAGCAGCCCGCGGGAGGGATCGAACATGAACACTGAAGCTTTCTTT.

The rearrangement uses TRBV25-1 and TRBJ1-1; weak D call: TRBD1 (5 bases). The CDR3 is 15 residues long. Between the trimmed V and J ends, which lost 3 bases and 4 bases, there was a span of 15 bases. In germline, CDR1 is MGHDK, CDR2 SYGVNS. DNA for the CDR3: TGTGCCAGCAGTGAGTATCAGGGTTTAGGCACTGAAGCTTTCTTT. Its translation: CASSEYQGLGTEAFF. Complete variable domain (other parts from reference TRBV25-1 and TRBJ1-1): EADIYQTPRYLVIGTGKKITLECSQTMGHDKMYWYQQDPGMELHLIHYSYGVNSTEKGDLSSESTVSRIRTEHFPLTLESARPSHTSQYLCASSEYQGLGTEAFFGQGTRLTVV.

The chain recombines TRBV15 with TRBJ2-6; no reliable D call. Germline-derived CDR1 and CDR2 are LNHNV and YYDKDF (reference sequence). V was clipped by 1 base and J by 0 bases, with 7 bases between them. The CDR3 totals 16 residues. CDR3 DNA: TGTGCCACCAGCAGAGGGGTGTACTCTGGGGCCAACGTCCTGACTTTC. Translating gives CATSRGVYSGANVLTF.

The chain employs TRBV9 and TRBJ2-7, with D possibly matching TRBD2 (5 bases). The CDR3 length is 14 residues. Germline V gene sequence: CDR1 SGDLS, CDR2 YYNGEE. V shed 4 bases and J shed 7 bases, with 18 bases lying between them. CDR3 coding DNA: TGTGCCAGCAGCCCGAGACTAATGTCGACGGAGCAGTACTTC. This codes for CASSPRLMSTEQYF.

J is TRBJ1-1 and V is TRBV2; 7 nucleotides agree with TRBD1. This CDR3 comprises 16 residues. Germline CDR1 is SNHLY and CDR2 is FYNNEI. V was pared by 5 bases and J by 0 bases, with 9 bases of the junction left unmatched. CDR3 amino acids: CASSLDRDGVNTEAFF. CDR3 sequence (DNA): TGTGCCAGCAGTTTAGACAGGGACGGAGTGAACACTGAAGCTTTCTTT.

V gene TRBV10-1 combines with J gene TRBJ1-6; no clear D. Per germline, CDR1 WNHNN and CDR2 SYGVQD (reference sequence). This CDR3 contains 19 residues. V was trimmed by 3 bases and J by 0 bases, leaving 18 bases between them. This chain's CDR3 is CASSDPQSAACSYNSPLHF. The CDR3 DNA follows: TGCGCCAGCAGTGATCCTCAGAGCGCCGCTTGCTCCTATAATTCACCCCTCCACTTT.

With respect to this clone: The junction and the germline gene differ at one end; a read error may be behind it. The chain couples TRBV19 to TRBJ1-5; 12 bases are a match to TRBD1. Germline V gene lookup returns CDR1 LNHDA and CDR2 SQIVND (reference sequence). The CDR3 is made up of 16 amino acids. CDR3 residues: CASSIGGTGGKQPQHF. The CDR3 nucleotides read TGTGCCAGTAGTATAGGCGGGACAGGGGGCAAACAGCCCCAGCATTTT.

V is TRBV28 and J is TRBJ2-1; 9 positions match TRBD2. Germline V gives CDR1 MDHEN, CDR2 SYDVKM. The CDR3 is made up of 14 amino acids. With 2 bases clipped from V and 15 bases from J, the junction kept 11 bases outside the gene matches. CDR3 protein: CASSLGAAGGYPFF. CDR3 sequence (DNA): TGTGCCAGCAGTTTAGGTGCAGCGGGAGGTTATCCGTTCTTC.

J is TRBJ1-1 and V is TRBV4-2; the D gene is possibly TRBD1 (6 bases). Trimming stripped 1 base from V and 1 base from J, with 13 bases between. Germline V gives CDR1 LGHNA, CDR2 YNFKEQ. The CDR3 has 16 residues. The CDR3 nucleotides read TGTGCCAGCAGCCAAGGTTTACAGGGCCCGAACACTGAAGCTTTCTTT. Translation: CASSQGLQGPNTEAFF.

This sequence joins TRBV5-3 and TRBJ2-5; D call uncertain. TRBV5-3 is an open reading frame whose function is uncertain. Trimming removed 1 base from V and 1 base from J, with 8 bases in between. CDR3 length: 14 residues. The CDR3 sequence: CARSLLGPQETQYF. Written as DNA, the CDR3 is TGTGCCAGAAGCTTGTTAGGACCCCAAGAGACCCAGTACTTC.

The rearrangement links TRBV11-2 to TRBJ2-5, with 9 bases lining up with TRBD1. V lost 1 base and J lost 2; bases outside the gene matches: 5. Germline CDR1 is SGHAT and CDR2 is FQNNGV. This CDR3 spans 16 amino acids. The CDR3: CASSLGHRGLQETQYF. Here the CDR3 DNA reads TGTGCCAGCAGCTTAGGACACAGGGGGCTTCAAGAGACCCAGTACTTC.

Regarding this clone: The junction and the germline gene differ at one end; a read error may be behind it. This chain connects TRBV6-1 to TRBJ2-7; perhaps TRBD1 as D (6 bases). The CDR3 loop spans 12 amino acids. Germline V lookup: CDR1 MNHNS, CDR2 SASEGT. CDR3 protein: CASSESPAGTNF. The CDR3 DNA reads TGTGCCAGCAGTGAATCCCCCGCCGGGACAAACTTC.

CDR3 DNA sequence: TGTGCCAGCAGTTTTGGGGCGGTACTCGTCTACGAGCAGTACTTC. It specifies CASSFGAVLVYEQYF. The V and J genes are TRBV28 and TRBJ2-7; possible D gene TRBD1, 5 bases. V lost 3 bases to trimming and J lost 3 bases, with 15 bases between them. The CDR3 is 15 amino acids. Germline V gene data show CDR1 as MDHEN and CDR2 as SYDVKM.